This T cell receptor (beta chain) came from a study of T cell changes during pregnancy in multiple sclerosis (dated by TCRdb to about 2019). With respect to the entire study: Changes in the T cell repertoire over the course of pregnancy were examined in this study in women with multiple sclerosis.

Library construction relied on the immunoSEQ multiplex PCR assay. TCRdb took over this immuneACCESS table, retaining in-frame rearrangements with V and J assigned. Such tables are incomplete; in checked studies, under half of the missing clones stem from an unresolved V gene, and the remainder is unexplained. Across this sample there are 42,000 or so clones, with 80% to 95% seen only once. The top ten constitute 8% to 10% of the sample. To note about this clone: Its antigen specificity is not known. Base qualities are not recorded, but no much larger clone differs from it by a single base.

This clonotype was sampled from a female donor with multiple sclerosis, enrolled in a pregnancy study. The source was CD8+ T cells from peripheral blood mononuclear cells, collected in the first trimester of pregnancy.

The nucleotide sequence reads as follows: TGCGCCAGCAGCCAAGATGGCATAGGGACAGGGGCTTACAATGAGCAGTTCTTC. It is translated as CASSQDGIGTGAYNEQFF. This chain is built from TRBV4-3 and TRBJ2-1; 10 of the junction bases match TRBD1. Trimmed from V: 0 bases; trimmed from J: 4 bases; junction bases lacking a gene match: 9. The CDR3 contains 18 residues, cysteine and phenylalanine counted. The DNA shown is the 54-base CDR3, in frame from base 1. CDR1 and CDR2 are drawn from the germline V gene: LGHNA, YSLEER.